A selection of T cell receptor beta chains follows, all from one sample in a study of blood T cell repertoires in COVID-19. Sequencing used immunoSEQ multiplex PCR; TCRdb keeps in-frame clones, though not all of them. The sample has 200,000 or so clones; around 90% are singletons. Sample: peripheral blood. These receptor sequences come from a man aged 55 to 70 with acute or convalescent COVID-19. Each CDR3 is given with its conserved first and last residue. The D gene is left open where the match is weak. Rows may omit the clone size; those that give it use once, few, many or a size class.

d_call	clone_size	j_call	v_call	cdr3_nt	cdr3_aa
.	.	TRBJ2-7	TRBV9	TGTGCCAGCAGCGTAGTTGGGCAGGGGTCCGAGCAGTACTTC	CASSVVGQGSEQYF
TRBD2	once	TRBJ2-7	TRBV5-4	TGTGCCAGCAGCCCGGGACTAGCGGGGTCATACGAGCAGTACTTC	CASSPGLAGSYEQYF
.	.	TRBJ1-1	TRBV6-2/TRBV6-3	TGTGCCAGCAGCCCCAGGGGGAACACTGAAGCTTTCTTT	CASSPRGNTEAFF
.	.	TRBJ1-1	TRBV6-5	TGTGCCAGCAGCGGACAGATCATGAACACTGAAGCTTTCTTT	CASSGQIMNTEAFF
.	.	TRBJ2-7	TRBV19	TGTGCCAGTAGTATAGGAGGAGTCGAGCAGTACTTC	CASSIGGVEQYF
TRBD1	.	TRBJ1-2	TRBV27	TGTGCCAGCAGTTTGGGGACAGGGGTTTCAGGCTACACCTTC	CASSLGTGVSGYTF
TRBD1	.	TRBJ1-5	TRBV23-1	TGCGCCAGCAGTCAGAGGGACAGGGACAATCAGCCCCAGCATTTT	CASSQRDRDNQPQHF
.	.	TRBJ2-5	TRBV7-2	TGTGCCAGCAGGGGGGGGCAGTACCAAGAGACCCAGTACTTC	CASRGGQYQETQYF
TRBD2	.	TRBJ2-5	TRBV5-4	TGTGCCAGCAGCTTGGGGGGGGAGGGACAAGAGACCCAGTACTTC	CASSLGGEGQETQYF
.	.	TRBJ1-6	TRBV6-6	TGTGCCAGCAGTTACTCGAGGGGGAATTCACCCCTCCACTTT	CASSYSRGNSPLHF
.	.	TRBJ2-4	TRBV5-6	TGTGCCAGCAGCTATTTACAGGGTGACAAAAACATTCAGTACTTC	CASSYLQGDKNIQYF
TRBD1	.	TRBJ1-2	TRBV18	TGTGCCAGCTCACTAACGACAGGGGCCTATGGCTACACCTTC	CASSLTTGAYGYTF
TRBD2	once	TRBJ2-2	TRBV3-1/TRBV3-2	TGTGCCAGCAGCCAGTCGGTAGCGGGTTCTCGCGCGAACACCGGGGAGCTGTTTTTT	CASSQSVAGSRANTGELFF
.	.	TRBJ2-5	TRBV14	TGTGCCAGCAGCCCTCAAGCGTTGGGCGGGGAGACCCAGTACTTC	CASSPQALGGETQYF
TRBD2	.	TRBJ2-3	TRBV7-2	TGTGCCAGCAGAGCAAATAGCGGGGGGGCCACAGATACGCAGTATTTT	CASRANSGGATDTQYF
.	.	TRBJ2-2	TRBV5-1	TGCGCCAGCAGAGGGAGGGGACAAAAGAACACCGGGGAGCTGTTTTTT	CASRGRGQKNTGELFF
TRBD2	.	TRBJ2-7	TRBV27	TGTGCCAGCAGCTGGACGGGACTAGCCCCCTACGAGCAGTACTTC	CASSWTGLAPYEQYF
.	.	TRBJ2-2	TRBV5-8	TGTGCCGATGGGGCCCGTATGAACACCGGGGAGCTGTTTTTT	CADGARMNTGELFF
TRBD1	once	TRBJ2-1	TRBV7-9	TGTGCCAGCAGCTCACTCGACAGGGGAGCCTACAATGAGCAGTTCTTC	CASSSLDRGAYNEQFF
TRBD1	once	TRBJ1-4	TRBV28	TGTGCCAGCAGTTCAAACAGGGGACCCGATGAAAAACTGTTTTTT	CASSSNRGPDEKLFF
.	.	TRBJ1-2	TRBV27	TGTGCCAGCAGTAAAGACAGGACGAGCTATGGCTACACCTTC	CASSKDRTSYGYTF
.	.	TRBJ2-5	TRBV5-1	TGCGCCAGCAGCTTCTGGGGGCGGAAAGAGACCCAGTACTTC	CASSFWGRKETQYF
.	.	TRBJ2-7	TRBV6-2/TRBV6-3	TGTGCCAGCAGTAAACTCCCCGGGACACGGAACTACGAGCAGTACTTC	CASSKLPGTRNYEQYF
.	.	TRBJ1-2	TRBV30	TGTGCCTGGATATCTGGACTTAGCTATGGCTACACCTTC	CAWISGLSYGYTF
TRBD1	.	TRBJ1-2	TRBV6-5	TGTGCCAGCAGTCCTCGGACAGGGGGCTATGGCTACACCTTC	CASSPRTGGYGYTF
TRBD1	.	TRBJ2-3	TRBV5-5	TGTGCCAGCAGCTTTTGGACAGGGATTCCAGATACGCAGTATTTT	CASSFWTGIPDTQYF
TRBD2	.	TRBJ2-1	TRBV29-1	TGCAGCGTCGAAGGACTAGCGGGGGGGGATTACAATGAGCAGTTCTTC	CSVEGLAGGDYNEQFF
TRBD2	once	TRBJ2-1	TRBV4-2	TGTGCCAGCAGCCAAGATATAGCGGGGGGGCTCAATGAGCAGTTCTTC	CASSQDIAGGLNEQFF